Below, 16 T cell receptor beta chains from the same sample are listed, as sequenced in a study of T cells after yellow fever vaccination. Via MiXCR, TCRdb re-called the 5' RACE reads, giving one row per CDR3 protein. The sample has about 320,000 distinct CDR3 sequences; approximately 4% are singletons. Material: PBMCs, obtained 15 days after the yellow fever booster vaccination. These receptor sequences come from a man between 18 and 29 years old who received the YFV17D yellow fever vaccine.

In its sample, this clonotype was seen many times. The V gene is TRBV12-3 or TRBV12-4, the J gene TRBJ2-5; TRBD1 or TRBD2 may be the D gene (5 bases each). Trimming took off 0 bases at V and 5 bases at J, with 7 bases between the two ends. The CDR3 has 13 residues. CDR3 in amino acids: CASSLAGVETQYF. CDR3 bases: TGTGCCAGCAGTTTAGCGGGGGTGGAGACCCAGTACTTC.

The chain couples TRBV6-6 to TRBJ2-3; D is possibly TRBD1 or TRBD2 (7 bases each). Germline V gene data show CDR1 as MNHNY and CDR2 as SVGAGI (reference sequence). Trimming removed 10 bases at V and 3 bases at J, with 17 bases between. The CDR3 sequence is 14 residues long. The CDR3 bases are TGTGCCACCAGGGGGGGGCTCCAAACAGATACGCAGTATTTT. Translated, it gives CATRGGLQTDTQYF.

This clonotype was recorded many times. This sequence joins TRBV6-5 and TRBJ2-3; no definite D call. Germline CDR1 reads MNHEY; CDR2 reads SVGAGI. This CDR3 contains 13 residues. Trimming stripped 0 bases from V and 6 bases from J, with 7 bases between. The CDR3 nucleotides are TGTGCCAGCAGTTACTCGGGTTGGGATACGCAGTATTTT. It translates to CASSYSGWDTQYF.

This clonotype was seen only a few times. The rearrangement uses TRBV7-3 and TRBJ1-5; the match to TRBD1 covers 7 bases. Germline assignment: CDR1 SGHTA and CDR2 FQGTGA. V lost 5 bases and J lost 5; bases outside the gene matches: 15. There are 17 residues in the CDR3. The CDR3 reads CASSANRGPDSHQPQHF. In nucleotides, the CDR3 is TGTGCCAGCAGCGCCAACAGGGGACCAGATTCTCATCAGCCCCAGCATTTT.

The chain uses TRBV5-4 and TRBJ1-2; the D is unclear. The V end lost 3 bases, the J end lost 3 bases, and 12 bases lay between the germline ends. CDR3 size: 14 residues. Germline V gene lookup returns CDR1 SGHNT and CDR2 YYREEE (reference sequence). In DNA, the CDR3 is TGTGCCAGCAGCTCTTTGGACCGGGACTATGGCTACACCTTC. This codes for CASSSLDRDYGYTF.

The chain combines TRBV5-4 with TRBJ1-2; D gene ambiguous. The CDR3 has 13 residues. Per the germline V gene, CDR1 is SGHNT and CDR2 is YYREEE (reference sequence). Trimming removed 4 bases at V and 4 bases at J, with 11 bases between. CDR3 in DNA: TGTGCCAGCAGCGCTCCCAGCGGCTATGGCTACACCTTC. Translation gives CASSAPSGYGYTF.

This clonotype was counted at least ten times. The rearrangement links TRBV5-1 to TRBJ2-4; 8 bases agree with TRBD2. The CDR3 consists of 16 residues. After removal of 3 bases from V and 0 bases from J, the junction contained 5 bases not matched to a gene. CDR1 and CDR2 from the germline V gene are SGHRS and YFSETQ. The CDR3 nucleotides read TGCGCCAGCAGCTATCTAGCGGGTACAGCCAAAAACATTCAGTACTTC. This codes for CASSYLAGTAKNIQYF.

V and J are TRBV20-1 and TRBJ2-2; possibly TRBD1 for D (6 bases). Germline assignment: CDR1 DFQATT and CDR2 SNEGSKA (reference sequence). V lost 6 bases, J lost 4 bases, and 18 bases lay in between. The CDR3 has 15 residues. The CDR3, as DNA: TGCAGTGCCAAACCGGGACAAGGGTTCACCGGGGAGCTGTTTTTT. It is translated as CSAKPGQGFTGELFF.

This clonotype was found many times. The chain uses TRBV6-1 and TRBJ2-4; no definite D call. The CDR3 runs to 16 residues. Germline V CDR1 and CDR2: MNHNS, SASEGT. V was trimmed by 5 bases and J by 0 bases, leaving 14 bases between them. The CDR3 DNA sequence: TGTGCCAGCAGTATGACCCCCTTCGGAGCCAAAAACATTCAGTACTTC. Encoded protein: CASSMTPFGAKNIQYF.

In this sample, this clonotype turned up a few times. This chain joins TRBV6-1 and TRBJ2-7, with a weak D call TRBD2 (6 bases). The CDR3 runs 12 residues. The V gene lost 8 bases and the J gene lost 7 bases, with 15 bases spanning the gap. CDR1 and CDR2 (germline): MNHNS, SASEGT. DNA of the CDR3: TGTGCCAGCGGGCGGGGTGACTTGGAGCAGTACGTC. Translating it yields CASGRGDLEQYV.

The V call is TRBV5-4, the J call TRBJ2-7; TRBD1 matches at 7 bases. Unmatched junction bases numbered 6, after V lost 4 bases and J lost 5 bases. Germline lookup yields CDR1 SGHNT and CDR2 YYREEE (reference sequence). This CDR3 has 13 residues. The CDR3 DNA follows: TGTGCCAGCAGCGTACAGGGGAGCGACGAGCAGTACTTC. Translation: CASSVQGSDEQYF.

Many counts were recorded for this clonotype. V and J are TRBV7-2 and TRBJ2-7, with D perhaps matching TRBD1 (5 bases). CDR3 length equals 12 residues. Germline V gene lookup returns CDR1 SGHTA and CDR2 FQGNSA. V was pared by 3 bases and J by 3 bases, with 6 bases between. CDR3 amino acids: CASSFDSYEQYF. Written as DNA, the CDR3 is TGTGCCAGCAGCTTTGACAGCTACGAGCAGTACTTC.

This clonotype was seen many times. The rearrangement joins TRBV7-9 to TRBJ2-3; D not resolved. Germline CDR1 reads SEHNR; CDR2 reads FQNEAQ (reference sequence). This CDR3 is 14 amino acids long. V dropped 1 base and J dropped 1 base, with 6 bases sitting between them. CDR3 sequence reads: CASSLGIGTDTQYF. The CDR3 DNA reads as TGTGCCAGCAGCTTAGGAATCGGCACAGATACGCAGTATTTT. The complete variable domain, with remaining parts taken from reference TRBV7-9 and TRBJ2-3, reads DTGVSQNPRHKITKRGQNVTFRCDPISEHNRLYWYRQTLGQGPEFLTYFQNEAQLEKSRLLSDRFSAERPKGSFSTLEIQRTEQGDSAMYLCASSLGIGTDTQYFGPGTRLTVL.

This clonotype was detected many times. This sequence joins TRBV4-3 and TRBJ2-7; the match to TRBD2 covers 9 bases. The germline V gene encodes CDR1 LGHNA and CDR2 YSLEER. V lost 1 base and J lost 5; bases outside the gene matches: 6. The CDR3 is 15 residues long. CDR3 sequence: CASSQASGAPNEQYV. The CDR3 coding sequence is TGCGCCAGCAGCCAAGCTAGCGGGGCCCCTAACGAGCAGTACGTC.

This clonotype was recorded a few times. V and J are TRBV3-1 and TRBJ2-3; weak D call: TRBD1 (6 bases). CDR1 and CDR2 (germline): LGHDT, YNNKEL (reference sequence). Deletions cut 1 base from V and 6 bases from J, with 14 bases between. The CDR3 covers 15 residues. The CDR3 here is CASSQGAGEADTQYF. CDR3 bases: TGTGCCAGCAGCCAAGGGGCAGGGGAAGCGGATACGCAGTATTTT.

This clonotype was detected a few times. The CDR3 bases are TGCGCCAGCAGCCAAGGGGACCCGTTGAGGGAGCAGTACTTC. Translating gives CASSQGDPLREQYF. This sequence joins TRBV4-1 and TRBJ2-7, with D possibly called TRBD1 or TRBD2 (5 bases each). V lost 1 base to trimming and J lost 7 bases, with 14 bases between them. This CDR3 contains 14 residues. Germline values: CDR1 MGHRA, CDR2 YSYEKL.